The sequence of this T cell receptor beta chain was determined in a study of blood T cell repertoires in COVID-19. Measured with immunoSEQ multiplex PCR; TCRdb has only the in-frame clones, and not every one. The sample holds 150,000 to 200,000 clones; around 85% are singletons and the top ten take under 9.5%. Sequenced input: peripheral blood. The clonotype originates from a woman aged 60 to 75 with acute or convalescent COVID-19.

In DNA, the CDR3 is TGTGCCAGCGGGACTAGCGGTTCTTACGAGCAGTACTTC. Translating it yields CASGTSGSYEQYF. J is TRBJ2-7 and V is TRBV7-9; 11 nucleotides line up with TRBD2. The CDR3 loop spans 13 amino acids. Germline V CDR1 and CDR2: SEHNR, FQNEAQ (reference sequence). Trimming cost V 8 bases and J 4 bases; bases outside gene matches: 4.